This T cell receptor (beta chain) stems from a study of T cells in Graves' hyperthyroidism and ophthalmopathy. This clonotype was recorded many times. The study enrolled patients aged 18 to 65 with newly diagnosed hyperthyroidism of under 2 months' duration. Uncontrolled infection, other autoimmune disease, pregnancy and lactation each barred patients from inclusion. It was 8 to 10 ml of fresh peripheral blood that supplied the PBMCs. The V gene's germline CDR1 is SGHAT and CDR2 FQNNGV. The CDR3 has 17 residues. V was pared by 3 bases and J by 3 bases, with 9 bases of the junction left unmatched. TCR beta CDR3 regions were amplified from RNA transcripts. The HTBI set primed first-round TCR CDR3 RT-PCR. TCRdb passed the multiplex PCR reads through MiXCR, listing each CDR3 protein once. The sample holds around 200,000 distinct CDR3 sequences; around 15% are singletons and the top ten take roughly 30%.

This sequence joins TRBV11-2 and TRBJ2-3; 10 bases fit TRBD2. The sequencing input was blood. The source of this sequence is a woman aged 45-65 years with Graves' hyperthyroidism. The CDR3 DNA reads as TGTGCCAGCAGCTTCTTTTCGCCTAGCGGGGGAACAGATACGCAGTATTTT. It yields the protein CASSFFSPSGGTDTQYF. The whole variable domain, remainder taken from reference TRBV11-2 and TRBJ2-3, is EAGVAQSPRYKIIEKRQSVAFWCNPISGHATLYWYQQILGQGPKLLIQFQNNGVVDDSQLPKDRFSAERLKGVDSTLKIQPAKLEDSAVYLCASSFFSPSGGTDTQYFGPGTRLTVL.